A selection of T cell receptor beta chains follows, all from one sample in a study of T cell repertoires in cytomegalovirus infection. Using its own MiXCR run on the reads, TCRdb lists one record per CDR3 protein. This table holds 650,000 to 900,000 distinct CDR3 sequences, about 29% found once. No cognate antigen is known for these TCRs. The source material was cultured CD8+ T cells from PBMCs, sampled from culture after CMV antigen stimulation. Every receptor here comes from a human donor in good health (CMV status not recorded). Some clones in this sample may be carry-over from other donors' samples. CDR3s include the opening cysteine and the closing phenylalanine or tryptophan. The order of the fields is D gene, clone size, V gene, J gene, CDR3 DNA, CDR3 protein. D genes are given only for firm matches. A clone size is listed for some rows: how often the clone was seen (once, few, many), or a class if it is expanded.

D: .
size: many
V: TRBV7-2
J: TRBJ1-5
DNA: TGTGCCAGCAGCTTGGAGGGACTCTATAGCAATCAGCCCCAGCATTTT
CDR3: CASSLEGLYSNQPQHF

D: .
size: many
V: TRBV12-3/TRBV12-4
J: TRBJ2-3
DNA: TGTGCCAGCAGTCAGCCGGCCGCCCGAGACACAGATACGCAGTATTTT
CDR3: CASSQPAARDTDTQYF

D: TRBD1
size: .
V: TRBV24-1
J: TRBJ2-1
DNA: TGTGCCACCAGTGACGGACAGGGGGCTTACTACAATGAGCAGTTCTTC
CDR3: CATSDGQGAYYNEQFF

D: TRBD2
size: .
V: TRBV7-9
J: TRBJ2-7
DNA: TGTGCCAGCAGCTCCATAGCGGGACTAAACTTGTACGAGCAGTACTTC
CDR3: CASSSIAGLNLYEQYF

D: .
size: .
V: TRBV2
J: TRBJ1-5
DNA: TGTGCCAGCAGTGAAGGCGAAGATAGCAATCAGCCCCAGCATTTT
CDR3: CASSEGEDSNQPQHF

D: TRBD1
size: .
V: TRBV25-1
J: TRBJ1-4
DNA: TGTGCCAGCAGTGGGACAGGGGAGCAGGACCTTGATGAAAAACTGTTTTTT
CDR3: CASSGTGEQDLDEKLFF

D: .
size: .
V: TRBV12-3/TRBV12-4
J: TRBJ1-6
DNA: TGTGCCAGCAGTCCCGGGGGGTATTCACCCCTCCACTTT
CDR3: CASSPGGYSPLHF

D: .
size: .
V: TRBV25-1
J: TRBJ2-1
DNA: TGTGCCAGCAGTGAATACCCACCGAGCTCCTACAATGAGCAGTTCTTC
CDR3: CASSEYPPSSYNEQFF

D: TRBD2
size: .
V: TRBV5-4
J: TRBJ2-3
DNA: TGTGCCAGCAGCTTGCGTAGCGGGGTTACAGATACGCAGTATTTT
CDR3: CASSLRSGVTDTQYF

D: .
size: many
V: TRBV7-8
J: TRBJ1-3
DNA: TGTGCCAGCAGCCTCCCTTATAGTGCTGGAAACACCATATATTTT
CDR3: CASSLPYSAGNTIYF

D: TRBD1
size: many
V: TRBV7-8
J: TRBJ1-1
DNA: TGTGCCAGCAGCTTAGATAGAGGGGGCTGGGATGAAGCTTTCTTT
CDR3: CASSLDRGGWDEAFF

D: .
size: .
V: TRBV19
J: TRBJ1-1
DNA: TGTGCCAGTACGGGGAGGAACACTGAAGCTTTCTTT
CDR3: CASTGRNTEAFF

D: .
size: .
V: TRBV27
J: TRBJ2-7
DNA: TGTGCCAGCAGTCCGGGGGACCGCCTATACTTC
CDR3: CASSPGDRLYF

D: .
size: few
V: TRBV6-5
J: TRBJ1-2
DNA: TGTGCCAGCAGTTACTCATCGGGGATGGGAGGCTACACCTTC
CDR3: CASSYSSGMGGYTF

D: TRBD2
size: .
V: TRBV2
J: TRBJ2-3
DNA: TGTGCCAGCAGGGAACTAGCGGGGGCAGGGGCACACGCAGATACGCAGTATTTT
CDR3: CASRELAGAGAHADTQYF

D: .
size: many
V: TRBV5-4
J: TRBJ1-1
DNA: TGTGCCAGCAGCTTGGGTCCAGGGATGGGCACTGAAGCTTTCTTT
CDR3: CASSLGPGMGTEAFF

D: TRBD1
size: .
V: TRBV4-1
J: TRBJ1-2
DNA: TGCGCCAGCAGCCAAGATCCGGAGACAGGGGACTATGGCTACACCTTC
CDR3: CASSQDPETGDYGYTF

D: .
size: .
V: TRBV5-1
J: TRBJ1-5
DNA: TGCGCCAGCAGCTCCCGGACTGAAGATAATCAGCCCCAGCATTTT
CDR3: CASSSRTEDNQPQHF

D: TRBD1
size: few
V: TRBV27
J: TRBJ2-6
DNA: TGTGCCAGCAGTCCGGGACAGGGGGCGCCCGGGGCCAACGTCCTGACTTTC
CDR3: CASSPGQGAPGANVLTF

D: TRBD2
size: many
V: TRBV12-3/TRBV12-4
J: TRBJ2-7
DNA: TGTGCCAGCAGTTACGGGGGGGCCTTCTACGAGCAGTACTTC
CDR3: CASSYGGAFYEQYF

D: .
size: .
V: TRBV10-3
J: TRBJ2-3
DNA: TGTGCCATCGGGGGCCTCGGAGATACGCAGTATTTT
CDR3: CAIGGLGDTQYF

D: TRBD2
size: few
V: TRBV4-2
J: TRBJ2-3
DNA: TGTGCCAGCCCCCGGGGGGGCCGCCCAGATACGCAGTATTTT
CDR3: CASPRGGRPDTQYF

D: .
size: .
V: TRBV27
J: TRBJ1-2
DNA: TGTGCCAGCAGTTGGGGGGACGGTGTGAGTGGCTACACCTTC
CDR3: CASSWGDGVSGYTF

D: TRBD2
size: many
V: TRBV12-3/TRBV12-4
J: TRBJ2-7
DNA: TGTGCCAGCAGTCCCCGCACTAGCGGAACGGACGAGCAGTACTTC
CDR3: CASSPRTSGTDEQYF

D: .
size: few
V: TRBV10-3
J: TRBJ1-2
DNA: TGTGCCATCAGTGAAATCCCCCCAGAAAACTATGGCTACACCTTC
CDR3: CAISEIPPENYGYTF

D: TRBD1
size: .
V: TRBV7-9
J: TRBJ1-1
DNA: TGTGCCAGCAGCTTACCGACAGGGGATTGGGGAGCTTTCTTT
CDR3: CASSLPTGDWGAFF

D: .
size: .
V: TRBV7-2
J: TRBJ1-6
DNA: TGTGCCAGCAGCTTTTATGCCACCGCCTATAATTCACCCCTCCACTTT
CDR3: CASSFYATAYNSPLHF

D: .
size: .
V: TRBV28
J: TRBJ1-2
DNA: TGTGCCAGCAGCCCTTATGAGTGGGGGGTTAACTATGGCTACACCTTC
CDR3: CASSPYEWGVNYGYTF

D: .
size: .
V: TRBV27
J: TRBJ2-1
DNA: TGTGCCAGCAGTCCCGACATGAATCCCAACAATGAGCAGTTCTTC
CDR3: CASSPDMNPNNEQFF

D: .
size: few
V: TRBV4-1
J: TRBJ1-1
DNA: TGCGCCAGCAGCCAAGGCGGAGACATCCGCTTT
CDR3: CASSQGGDIRF

D: .
size: few
V: TRBV2
J: TRBJ2-7
DNA: TGTGCCAGCAGGTGGAGTTACGAGCAGTACTTC
CDR3: CASRWSYEQYF

D: TRBD1
size: many
V: TRBV19
J: TRBJ1-5
DNA: TGTGCCAGTAGTCATCTGGACAGGGCACTATATAGCAATCAGCCCCAGCATTTT
CDR3: CASSHLDRALYSNQPQHF

D: TRBD1
size: few
V: TRBV7-2
J: TRBJ2-3
DNA: TGTGCCAGCAGCCTAAATTTGGTACAGGGGTCCTATTTT
CDR3: CASSLNLVQGSYF

D: TRBD2
size: few
V: TRBV27
J: TRBJ2-5
DNA: TGTGCCAGCAGTTTAAATCCTAGCGGGGTCCAAGAGACCCAGTACTTC
CDR3: CASSLNPSGVQETQYF

D: .
size: .
V: TRBV29-1
J: TRBJ1-1
DNA: TGCAGCGTGTCCCTCGGGAGAGAAGCTTTCTTT
CDR3: CSVSLGREAFF

D: TRBD1
size: .
V: TRBV15
J: TRBJ2-3
DNA: TGTGCCACCAGCGACAGGGACATCTACACAGATACGCAGTATTTT
CDR3: CATSDRDIYTDTQYF

D: TRBD2
size: .
V: TRBV7-6
J: TRBJ2-1
DNA: TGTGCCAGCAGCGGGCTAGCGGGGTCGGGGGACTATGAGCAGTTCTTC
CDR3: CASSGLAGSGDYEQFF

D: TRBD1
size: few
V: TRBV15
J: TRBJ1-2
DNA: TGTGCCACCAGGGCGGGACAGCCTATAAGTTATGGCTACACCTTC
CDR3: CATRAGQPISYGYTF

D: .
size: .
V: TRBV6-1
J: TRBJ2-6
DNA: TGTGCCAGCAGGGGCGGGACGCCCCGGCCCCCTGGGGCCAACGTCCTGACTTTC
CDR3: CASRGGTPRPPGANVLTF